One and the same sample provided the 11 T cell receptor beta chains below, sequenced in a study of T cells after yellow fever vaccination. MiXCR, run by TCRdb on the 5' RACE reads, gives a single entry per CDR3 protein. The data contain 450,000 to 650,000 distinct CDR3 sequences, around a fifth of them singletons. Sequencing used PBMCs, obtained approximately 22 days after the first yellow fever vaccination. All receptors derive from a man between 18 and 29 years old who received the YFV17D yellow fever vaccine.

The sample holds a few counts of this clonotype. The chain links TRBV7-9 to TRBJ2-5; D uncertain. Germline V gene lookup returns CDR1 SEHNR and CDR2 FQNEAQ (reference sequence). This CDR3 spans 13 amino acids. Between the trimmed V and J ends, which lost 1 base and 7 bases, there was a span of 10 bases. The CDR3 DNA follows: TGTGCCAGCAGCTTAGTAATGGAAGGGACCCAGTACTTC. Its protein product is CASSLVMEGTQYF.

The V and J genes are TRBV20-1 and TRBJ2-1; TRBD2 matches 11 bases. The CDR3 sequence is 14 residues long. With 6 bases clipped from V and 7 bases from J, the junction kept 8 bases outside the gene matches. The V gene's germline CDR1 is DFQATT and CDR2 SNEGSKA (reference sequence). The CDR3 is CSADAASGGNEQFF. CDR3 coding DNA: TGCAGTGCCGACGCGGCTAGCGGGGGGAATGAGCAGTTCTTC.

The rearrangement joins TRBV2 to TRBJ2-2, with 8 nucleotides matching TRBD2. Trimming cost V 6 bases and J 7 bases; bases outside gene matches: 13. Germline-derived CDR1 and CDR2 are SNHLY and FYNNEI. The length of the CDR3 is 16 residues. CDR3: CASSPPQRGSGGELFF. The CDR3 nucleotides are TGTGCCAGCAGCCCGCCCCAGCGGGGGTCGGGCGGGGAGCTGTTTTTT.

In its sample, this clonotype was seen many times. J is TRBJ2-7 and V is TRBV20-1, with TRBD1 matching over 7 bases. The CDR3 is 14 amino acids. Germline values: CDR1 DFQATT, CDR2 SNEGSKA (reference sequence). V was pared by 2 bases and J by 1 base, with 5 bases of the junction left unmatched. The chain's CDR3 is CSARLQGESYEQYF. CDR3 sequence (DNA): TGCAGTGCTAGACTCCAGGGGGAATCCTACGAGCAGTACTTC.

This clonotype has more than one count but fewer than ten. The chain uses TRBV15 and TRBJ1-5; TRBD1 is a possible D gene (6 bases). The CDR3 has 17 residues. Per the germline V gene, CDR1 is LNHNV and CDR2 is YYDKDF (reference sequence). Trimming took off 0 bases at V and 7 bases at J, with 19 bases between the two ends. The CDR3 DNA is TGTGCCACCAGCAGAGATGCAGGGGCTAAGCTCGGACAGCCCCAGCATTTT. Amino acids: CATSRDAGAKLGQPQHF.

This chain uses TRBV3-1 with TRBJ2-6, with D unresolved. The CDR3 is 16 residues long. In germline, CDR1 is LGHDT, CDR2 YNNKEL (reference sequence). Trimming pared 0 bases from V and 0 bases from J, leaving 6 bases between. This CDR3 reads CASSQDWGSGANVLTF. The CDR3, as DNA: TGTGCCAGCAGCCAAGACTGGGGCTCTGGGGCCAACGTCCTGACTTTC.

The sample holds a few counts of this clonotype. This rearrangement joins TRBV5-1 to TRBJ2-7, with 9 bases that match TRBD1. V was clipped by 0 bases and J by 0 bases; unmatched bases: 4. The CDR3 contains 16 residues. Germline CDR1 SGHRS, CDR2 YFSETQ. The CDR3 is CASSLAWGQGSYEQYF. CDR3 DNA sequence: TGCGCCAGCAGCTTGGCCTGGGGACAGGGCTCCTACGAGCAGTACTTC.

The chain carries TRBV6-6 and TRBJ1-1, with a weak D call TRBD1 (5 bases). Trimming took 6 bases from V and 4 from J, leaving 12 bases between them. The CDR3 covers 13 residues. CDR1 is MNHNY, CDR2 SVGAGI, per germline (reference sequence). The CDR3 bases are TGTGCCAGCAGAAAAGGAGGGGTCACTGAAGCTTTCTTT. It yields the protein CASRKGGVTEAFF.

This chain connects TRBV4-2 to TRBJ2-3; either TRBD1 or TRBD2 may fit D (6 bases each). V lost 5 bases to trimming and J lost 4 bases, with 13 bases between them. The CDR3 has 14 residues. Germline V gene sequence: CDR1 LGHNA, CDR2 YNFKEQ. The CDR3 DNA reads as TGTGCCAGCAGCGACGGGGGCCTCGCAGATACGCAGTATTTT. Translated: CASSDGGLADTQYF.

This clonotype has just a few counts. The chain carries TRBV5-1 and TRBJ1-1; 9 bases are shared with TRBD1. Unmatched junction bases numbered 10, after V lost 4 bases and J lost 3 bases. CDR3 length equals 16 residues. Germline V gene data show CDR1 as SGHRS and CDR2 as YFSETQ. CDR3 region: CASSGITGGADTEAFF. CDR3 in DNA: TGCGCCAGCAGCGGGATAACAGGGGGCGCGGACACTGAAGCTTTCTTT.

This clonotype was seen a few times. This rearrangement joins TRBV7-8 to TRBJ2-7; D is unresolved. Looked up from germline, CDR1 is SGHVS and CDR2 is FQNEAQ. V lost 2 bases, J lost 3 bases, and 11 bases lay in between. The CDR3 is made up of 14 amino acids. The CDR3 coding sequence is TGTGCCAGCAGCTTAAACACCTTAGGCTACGAGCAGTACTTC. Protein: CASSLNTLGYEQYF.